This T cell receptor (beta chain) was recovered during a study of blood T cell repertoires in COVID-19. The wider study: Samples taken during acute and convalescent COVID-19 were collected in the United States, Italy and Spain. T cells, B-cell-depleted T cells, or PBMCs supplied cDNA or gDNA.

The ends were cut back, 1 base at V and 3 bases at J, with 10 bases in the middle. The CDR3 totals 14 residues. Germline V gene lookup returns CDR1 GTSNPN and CDR2 SVGIG (reference sequence). Per the original methods: It was from reference gene primer amplification that nucleated cell counts were estimated. The method was immunoSEQ multiplex PCR; TCRdb's version includes in-frame clones alone and lacks a portion of them. D and trimming were read from the DNA, whereas the V and J calls and clone size are those reported in that table. Seen here are 120,000 or so clones, approximately 87% observed once, and the top ten hold approximately 3.6%.

This chain connects TRBV30 to TRBJ1-5; D gene uncertain. The clonotype comes from a woman aged 55-75 years with acute or convalescent COVID-19. The sample was peripheral blood. Here the CDR3 DNA reads TGTGCCTGGAGTGGGTACAGCTACAATCAGCCCCAGCATTTT. Its protein is CAWSGYSYNQPQHF.